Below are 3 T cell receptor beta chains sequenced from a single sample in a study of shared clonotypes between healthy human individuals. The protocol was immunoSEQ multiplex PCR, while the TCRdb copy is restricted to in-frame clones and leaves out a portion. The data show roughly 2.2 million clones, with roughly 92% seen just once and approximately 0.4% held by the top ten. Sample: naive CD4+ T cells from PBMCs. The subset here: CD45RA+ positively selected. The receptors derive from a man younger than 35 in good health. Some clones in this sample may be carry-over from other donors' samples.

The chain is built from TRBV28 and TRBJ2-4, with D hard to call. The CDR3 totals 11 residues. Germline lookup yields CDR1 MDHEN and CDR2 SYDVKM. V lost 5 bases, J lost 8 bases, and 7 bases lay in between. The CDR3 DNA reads TGTGCCAGCAGTAGGGAAGACATTCAGTACTTC. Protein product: CASSREDIQYF. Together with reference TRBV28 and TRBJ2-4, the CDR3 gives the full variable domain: DVKVTQSSRYLVKRTGEKVFLECVQDMDHENMFWYRQDPGLGLRLIYFSYDVKMKEKGDIPEGYSVSREKKERFSLILESASTNQTSMYLCASSREDIQYFGAGTRLSVL.

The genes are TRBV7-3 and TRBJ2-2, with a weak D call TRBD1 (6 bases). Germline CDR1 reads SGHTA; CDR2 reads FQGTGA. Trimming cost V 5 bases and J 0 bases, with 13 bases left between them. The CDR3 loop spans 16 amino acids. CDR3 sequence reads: CASSRYGTSNTGELFF. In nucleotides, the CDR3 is TGTGCCAGCAGCCGGTACGGGACATCGAACACCGGGGAGCTGTTTTTT.

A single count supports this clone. The chain's CDR3 is CASSPRGSRVTPLEQYF. CDR3 DNA sequence: TGTGCCAGCAGCCCGCGGGGCTCGCGGGTGACACCCCTGGAGCAGTACTTC. This sequence joins TRBV5-4 and TRBJ2-7; tentatively, D is TRBD2 (6 bases). CDR1 is SGHNT and CDR2 is YYREEE in the germline V gene (reference sequence). V was pared by 4 bases and J by 7 bases, with 27 bases between. The CDR3 totals 17 residues.